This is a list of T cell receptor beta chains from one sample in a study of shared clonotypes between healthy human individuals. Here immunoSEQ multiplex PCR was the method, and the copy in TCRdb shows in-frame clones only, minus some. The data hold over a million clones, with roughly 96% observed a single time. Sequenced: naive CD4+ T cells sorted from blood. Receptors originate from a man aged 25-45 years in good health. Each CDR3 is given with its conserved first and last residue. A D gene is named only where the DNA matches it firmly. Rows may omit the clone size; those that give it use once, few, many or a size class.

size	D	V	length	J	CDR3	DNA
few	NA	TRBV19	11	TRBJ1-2	CATKGVYGYTF	TGTGCCACCAAAGGGGTGTATGGCTACACCTTC
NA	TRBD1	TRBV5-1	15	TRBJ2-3	CASSSQGASTDTQYF	TGCGCCAGCAGCTCACAGGGGGCGTCCACAGATACGCAGTATTTT
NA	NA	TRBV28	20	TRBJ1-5	CASSLFAGATAGFPEQPQHF	TGTGCCAGCAGTTTATTCGCGGGGGCGACGGCGGGCTTCCCCGAGCAGCCCCAGCATTTT
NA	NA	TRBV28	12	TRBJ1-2	CASSFKRGGYTF	TGTGCCAGCAGTTTTAAAAGAGGGGGCTACACCTTC
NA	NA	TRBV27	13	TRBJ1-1	CASSRTGSLEAFF	TGTGCCAGCAGTCGAACTGGGTCGCTGGAAGCTTTCTTT
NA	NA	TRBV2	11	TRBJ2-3	CASISTDTQYF	TGTGCCAGCATTAGCACAGATACGCAGTATTTT
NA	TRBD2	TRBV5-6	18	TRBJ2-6	CASSPRLAGSVFANVLTF	TGTGCCAGCAGCCCCCGACTAGCGGGCTCCGTCTTTGCCAACGTCCTGACTTTC
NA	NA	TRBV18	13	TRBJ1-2	CASSPPNEYGYTF	TGTGCCAGCTCACCACCGAATGAATATGGCTACACCTTC
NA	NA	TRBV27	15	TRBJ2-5	CASSPRRGTQETQYF	TGTGCCAGCAGTCCCCGTAGAGGGACCCAAGAGACCCAGTACTTC
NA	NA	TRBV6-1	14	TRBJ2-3	CASSNRVSTDTQYF	TGTGCCAGCAGTAACAGGGTTAGCACAGATACGCAGTATTTT
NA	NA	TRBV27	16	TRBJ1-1	CASSSSGLQINTEAFF	TGTGCCAGCAGCTCCAGCGGTTTACAGATAAACACTGAAGCTTTCTTT
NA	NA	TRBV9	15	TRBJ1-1	CASSVGGAMNTEAFF	TGTGCCAGCAGCGTAGGGGGAGCCATGAACACTGAAGCTTTCTTT
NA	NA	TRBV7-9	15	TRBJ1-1	CASSVMWLGDTEAFF	TGTGCCAGCAGCGTAATGTGGCTGGGGGACACTGAAGCTTTCTTT
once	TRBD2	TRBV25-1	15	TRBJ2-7	CASSGPHGLADEQYF	TGTGCCAGCAGTGGACCTCACGGACTAGCAGACGAGCAGTACTTC
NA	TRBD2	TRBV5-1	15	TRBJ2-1	CASSTGTSGFNEQFF	TGCGCCAGCAGCACTGGGACTAGCGGATTCAATGAGCAGTTCTTC
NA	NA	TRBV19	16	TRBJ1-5	CASHRGGIPEAQPQHF	TGTGCCAGCCACCGTGGGGGAATCCCGGAGGCTCAGCCCCAGCATTTT
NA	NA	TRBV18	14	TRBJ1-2	CASSPLEGNYGYTF	TGTGCCAGCTCACCCTTGGAGGGTAACTATGGCTACACCTTC
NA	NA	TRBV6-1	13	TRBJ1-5	CAIRGTPPVPQHF	TGTGCCATAAGAGGGACACCACCCGTGCCCCAGCATTTT
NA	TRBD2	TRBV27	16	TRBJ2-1	CASRPVGGGSYNEQFF	TGTGCCAGCAGGCCCGTTGGGGGGGGATCCTACAATGAGCAGTTCTTC
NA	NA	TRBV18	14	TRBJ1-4	CASSPPAGEGKLFF	TGTGCCAGCTCACCACCGGCAGGGGAGGGAAAACTGTTTTTT
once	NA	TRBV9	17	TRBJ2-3	CASSLQFGAFSTDTQYF	TGTGCCAGCAGCCTTCAATTCGGGGCCTTTAGCACAGATACGCAGTATTTT
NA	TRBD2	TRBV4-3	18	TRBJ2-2	CASSQEWTSGMNTGELFF	TGCGCCAGCAGCCAAGAGTGGACTAGCGGGATGAACACCGGGGAGCTGTTTTTT
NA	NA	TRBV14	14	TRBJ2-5	CASSPSIGRETQYF	TGTGCCAGCAGCCCCTCGATAGGACGGGAGACCCAGTACTTC
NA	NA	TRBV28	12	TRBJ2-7	CASREAPYEQYF	TGTGCCAGCAGAGAAGCGCCTTACGAGCAGTACTTC
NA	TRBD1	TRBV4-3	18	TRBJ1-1	CASSRKMVGTGTGTEAFF	TGCGCCAGCAGCCGCAAGATGGTAGGGACAGGAACGGGCACTGAAGCTTTCTTT
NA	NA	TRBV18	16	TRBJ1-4	CASSPGFPETNEKLFF	TGTGCCAGCTCACCAGGCTTCCCGGAAACTAATGAAAAACTGTTTTTT
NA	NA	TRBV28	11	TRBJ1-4	CASRTVEKLFF	TGTGCCAGCCGGACAGTCGAAAAACTGTTTTTT
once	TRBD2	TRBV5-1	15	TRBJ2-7	CASRPLAGSSYEQYF	TGCGCCAGCAGACCCTTAGCGGGAAGCTCCTACGAGCAGTACTTC
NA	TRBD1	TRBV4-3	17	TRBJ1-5	CASSQAPTGRGNQPQHF	TGCGCCAGCAGCCAAGCCCCGACAGGGAGGGGCAATCAGCCCCAGCATTTT
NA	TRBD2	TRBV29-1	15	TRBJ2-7	CSALPLAGGPYEQYF	TGCAGCGCTCTACCACTAGCGGGAGGACCCTACGAGCAGTACTTC
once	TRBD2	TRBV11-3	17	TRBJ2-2	CASSLRGSGRTTGELFF	TGTGCCAGCAGCCTCCGAGGGAGCGGGAGGACCACCGGGGAGCTGTTTTTT
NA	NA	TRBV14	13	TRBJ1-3	CASSQVLGYTIYF	TGTGCCAGCAGCCAAGTTCTTGGATACACCATATATTTT
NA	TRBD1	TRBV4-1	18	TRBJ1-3	CASSQEITGGLYGNTIYF	TGCGCCAGCAGCCAAGAGATCACAGGGGGGCTGTATGGAAACACCATATATTTT
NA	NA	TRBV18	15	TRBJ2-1	CASTSPLKNRNEQFF	TGTGCCAGCACATCCCCGCTGAAGAATCGCAATGAGCAGTTCTTC
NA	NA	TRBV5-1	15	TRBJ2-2	CASSLLMENTGELFF	TGCGCCAGCAGCTTGCTTATGGAGAACACCGGGGAGCTGTTTTTT